This entry concerns a single TCR beta chain. In the authors' workflow: Reference gene primer amplification gave nucleated cell count estimates. Libraries were prepared by immunoSEQ multiplex PCR; TCRdb keeps only in-frame clonotypes and omits some of them. V and J calls and clone size are copied from that table; D and trimming were computed from the DNA. The data contain about 160,000 clones, 79% of them singletons. The V gene's germline CDR1 is SNHLY and CDR2 FYNNEI. The CDR3 contains 14 residues. V lost 7 bases, J lost 0 bases, and 11 bases lay in between. This entry comes from a study of blood T cell repertoires in COVID-19.

The sequenced material came from peripheral blood. The chain is built from TRBV2 and TRBJ2-3; D is possibly TRBD1 (6 bases). The sequence came from a woman aged 55-69 years with COVID-19, enrolled during active disease. In DNA form, the CDR3 reads TGTGCCAGCAATACGAGGGGGAGCACAGATACGCAGTATTTT. Protein product: CASNTRGSTDTQYF.